This TCR beta chain stems from a study of shared clonotypes between healthy human individuals. An even split of each subset's genomic DNA across several immunoSEQ plates was performed. Assay used: immunoSEQ multiplex PCR; TCRdb lists only in-frame clones, some missing. The table records 2 million to 2.5 million clones, over 90% of them present only once. The ends lost 6 bases at V and 5 bases at J; junction bases unmatched: 3. Germline CDR1 is MRHNA and CDR2 is SNTAGT. The CDR3 is made up of 15 amino acids. The V call is TRBV6-4, the J call TRBJ2-1; 14 bases match TRBD2. Sequenced input: naive CD4+ T cells from PBMCs. Stated subset: CD45RA+ positively selected. The TCR sequence derives from a man aged 18 to 29 in good health. Some clones in this sample may be carry-over from other donors' samples. The CDR3 region has the DNA TGTGCCAGCAGGAAGGGACTAGCGGGAGACAATGAGCAGTTCTTC. This translates into CASRKGLAGDNEQFF.